These 22 T cell receptor beta chains originate from one sample sequenced in a study of T cell responses to AZD1222 COVID-19 vaccine. Repertoires were generated with immunoSEQ multiplex PCR, while TCRdb's copy carries only in-frame clones and drops some. The table lists about 56,000 clones, around 85% of them singletons. The sequencing here drew on peripheral blood, taken on day 0 of AZD1222 vaccination. Receptor source: an adult in good health.

The rearrangement links TRBV5-5 to TRBJ1-6, with a weak D call TRBD1 (6 bases). Trimming removed 1 base from V and 0 bases from J, with 11 bases in between. This CDR3 comprises 17 residues. Germline V gene data show CDR1 as SGHKS and CDR2 as YYEKEE (reference sequence). The CDR3 coding sequence is TGTGCCAGCAGCTTGACAGGGCTTAGCTCCTATAATTCACCCCTCCACTTT. Its translation: CASSLTGLSSYNSPLHF.

The rearrangement links TRBV6-5 to TRBJ2-7, with D perhaps matching TRBD2 (5 bases). This CDR3 is built from 12 residues. Germline V gives CDR1 MNHEY, CDR2 SVGAGI. V gave up 0 bases and J gave up 6 bases, with 6 bases separating them. The CDR3 nucleotides read TGTGCCAGCAGTTACTCTGGGAGCGAGCAGTACTTC. Amino acid sequence: CASSYSGSEQYF.

This clone appeared once. This chain joins TRBV7-9 and TRBJ1-3; no definite D call. Germline V gene lookup returns CDR1 SEHNR and CDR2 FQNEAQ (reference sequence). The V end was cut by 8 bases, the J end by 4 bases, with 15 bases between. The CDR3 sequence is 14 residues long. The CDR3 DNA follows: TGTGCCAGCCAGTTCCTCGGGCCCGGAAACACCATATATTTT. This gives the protein CASQFLGPGNTIYF.

This sequence joins TRBV6-4 and TRBJ2-1; D tentatively reads TRBD1 or TRBD2 (5 bases each). Trimming cost V 3 bases and J 7 bases, with 13 bases left between them. This CDR3 has 14 residues. Germline V gives CDR1 MRHNA, CDR2 SNTAGT. The CDR3 region has the DNA TGTGCCAGCAGTGAAGCAGGGACGCAGAATGAGCAGTTCTTC. Translating gives CASSEAGTQNEQFF.

V is TRBV27 and J is TRBJ2-2, with TRBD1 identical over 8 bases. V shed 7 bases and J 3 bases; nucleotides not matched to a gene: 10. This CDR3 spans 16 amino acids. Germline CDR1 MNHEY, CDR2 SMNVEV (reference sequence). The CDR3 DNA sequence: TGTGCCAGCACCAAGTCCGGGACAGGCTACACCGGGGAGCTGTTTTTT. Amino acid sequence: CASTKSGTGYTGELFF.

The CDR3 DNA sequence: TGTGCCAGCAGGGCCACCGGGATGGGAGCTTTCTTT. Its translation: CASRATGMGAFF. V and J are TRBV6-5 and TRBJ1-1; D remains unclear. Trimming stripped 6 bases from V and 10 bases from J, with 15 bases between. The germline V gene has CDR1 MNHEY and CDR2 SVGAGI. There are 12 residues in the CDR3.

The V and J genes are TRBV3-1 (or the pseudogene TRBV3-2) and TRBJ1-2; a possible D gene is TRBD1 (6 bases). CDR3 length: 12 amino acids. Germline loops: CDR1 LGHDT, CDR2 YNNKEL (reference sequence). V lost 1 base, J lost 8 bases, and 8 bases lay in between. DNA of the CDR3: TGTGCCAGCAGCCAAGCAGGGGAAGGCTACACCTTC. Translated: CASSQAGEGYTF.

The V call is TRBV11-2, the J call TRBJ2-5; TRBD1 matches at 9 bases. Germline assignment: CDR1 SGHAT and CDR2 FQNNGV. Trimming removed 2 bases from V and 5 bases from J; junction bases left unmatched: 6. The CDR3 spans 15 residues. The CDR3 loop reads CASSLLGTGHETQYF. The CDR3, as DNA: TGTGCCAGCAGCTTACTAGGGACAGGGCATGAGACCCAGTACTTC.

This chain connects TRBV28 to TRBJ2-5; 8 bases are a match to TRBD2. The CDR3 spans 15 residues. The J segment lost 3 bases and the V segment lost 1 base, leaving 4 bases of the junction unmatched. Germline values: CDR1 MDHEN, CDR2 SYDVKM. CDR3 coding DNA: TGTGCCAGCAGTTTATTAGCGGGGCAGAAAGAGACCCAGTACTTC. Residues: CASSLLAGQKETQYF.

The CDR3, as DNA: TGTGCCAGCATCCGGACAGCGCCAGGGAATTCACCCCTCCACTTT. The encoded protein is CASIRTAPGNSPLHF. The V gene is TRBV7-8, the J gene TRBJ1-6; the D gene is possibly TRBD1 (6 bases). Germline V gene data show CDR1 as SGHVS and CDR2 as FQNEAQ. This CDR3 has 15 residues. The V and J ends lost 7 bases and 7 bases respectively, with 17 bases between them.

The chain uses TRBV4-1 and TRBJ1-5; TRBD1 aligns across 7 bases. The CDR3 consists of 16 residues. Germline V gene data show CDR1 as MGHRA and CDR2 as YSYEKL. The trim removed 1 base at V and 7 bases at J, leaving 10 bases unmatched. CDR3 protein: CASSQVGLGQLQPQHF. The CDR3 bases are TGCGCCAGCAGCCAAGTCGGGTTGGGACAGTTGCAGCCCCAGCATTTT.

This clone has only a few counts. This chain connects TRBV6-5 to TRBJ1-2; D may be TRBD1 (6 bases). V was pared by 6 bases and J by 4 bases, with 12 bases between. Germline values: CDR1 MNHEY, CDR2 SVGAGI. This CDR3 region has 13 residues. CDR3 sequence reads: CASSPGVVYGYTF. Here the CDR3 DNA reads TGTGCCAGCAGCCCAGGGGTTGTCTATGGCTACACCTTC.

V is TRBV7-9 and J is TRBJ2-1; 10 nucleotides align to TRBD2. The CDR3 totals 15 residues. In germline, CDR1 is SEHNR, CDR2 FQNEAQ (reference sequence). With V trimmed by 3 bases and J by 5 bases, 4 bases remained unmatched. CDR3 sequence (DNA): TGTGCCAGCAGCTTTAGGACTAGCGGACACAATGAGCAGTTCTTC. Translated: CASSFRTSGHNEQFF.

The J gene is TRBJ1-5, the V gene TRBV4-1; D is uncertain. With 0 bases removed from V and 4 bases from J, the gap between germline ends came to 10 bases. The length of the CDR3 is 15 residues. The germline CDR1 and CDR2 sequences are MGHRA and YSYEKL. CDR3 sequence (DNA): TGCGCCAGCAGCCAAGATCACCGGCTTAATCAGCCCCAGCATTTT. It is translated as CASSQDHRLNQPQHF.

This chain connects TRBV28 to TRBJ2-7; D is unclear. V lost 7 bases and J lost 1, with 11 bases in between. This CDR3 is built from 13 residues. The V gene's germline CDR1 is MDHEN and CDR2 SYDVKM. DNA of the CDR3: TGTGCCAGCACTAGGCAGTTTTCCTACGAGCAGTACTTC. As protein: CASTRQFSYEQYF. The entire variable domain, with the rest obtained from reference TRBV28 and TRBJ2-7, is as follows: DVKVTQSSRYLVKRTGEKVFLECVQDMDHENMFWYRQDPGLGLRLIYFSYDVKMKEKGDIPEGYSVSREKKERFSLILESASTNQTSMYLCASTRQFSYEQYFGPGTRLTVT.

The chain employs TRBV11-2 and TRBJ2-1; 7 bases are shared with TRBD1. The germline CDR1 and CDR2 sequences are SGHAT and FQNNGV. This CDR3 has 14 residues. V was pared by 5 bases and J by 4 bases, with 5 bases of the junction left unmatched. CDR3 nucleotide sequence: TGTGCCAGCAGCGCAGGGACAGCTTACAATGAGCAGTTCTTC. As protein: CASSAGTAYNEQFF.

The gene calls are TRBV28 and TRBJ2-2, with 8 positions matching TRBD1. The length of the CDR3 is 15 residues. Germline CDR1 is MDHEN and CDR2 is SYDVKM. The ends lost 6 bases at V and 6 bases at J; junction bases unmatched: 9. The CDR3 is CASSPGQGWAGELFF. CDR3 in DNA: TGTGCCAGCAGCCCCGGACAGGGATGGGCCGGGGAGCTGTTTTTT.

The chain employs TRBV28 and TRBJ1-1, with 8 nucleotides matching TRBD1. V trimming: 5 bases; J trimming: 4 bases; junction bases outside the gene matches: 12. The CDR3 has 16 residues. Germline-derived CDR1 and CDR2 are MDHEN and SYDVKM. CDR3 in DNA: TGTGCCAGCAGTGAGACAGGGGACTCTGTGGGCACTGAAGCTTTCTTT. Amino acids: CASSETGDSVGTEAFF. The full variable domain, completed using reference TRBV28 and TRBJ1-1, is DVKVTQSSRYLVKRTGEKVFLECVQDMDHENMFWYRQDPGLGLRLIYFSYDVKMKEKGDIPEGYSVSREKKERFSLILESASTNQTSMYLCASSETGDSVGTEAFFGQGTRLTVV.

The chain employs TRBV14 and TRBJ2-1; no firm D call. V lost 2 bases and J 7 bases, leaving 12 bases between the germline ends. In germline, CDR1 is SGHDN, CDR2 FVKESK. This CDR3 has 14 amino acids. DNA of the CDR3: TGTGCCAGCAGCCAATGGGTGGAGACTAATGAGCAGTTCTTC. This sequence encodes CASSQWVETNEQFF.

This clone has only a few counts. V and J are TRBV7-9 and TRBJ2-1; a weak D match, TRBD1 (6 bases). Germline values: CDR1 SEHNR, CDR2 FQNEAQ (reference sequence). The CDR3 sequence is 15 residues long. Trimming stripped 1 base from V and 7 bases from J, with 14 bases between. This CDR3 is CASSLGPTGFNEQFF. The DNA for the CDR3 is TGTGCCAGCAGCTTAGGCCCAACAGGGTTTAATGAGCAGTTCTTC.

The rearrangement joins TRBV5-1 to TRBJ2-3, with 8 bases identical to TRBD2. Germline trimming cut 0 bases from V and 1 base from J; bases unmatched to any gene: 4. The CDR3 sequence is 16 residues long. Per the germline V gene, CDR1 is SGHRS and CDR2 is YFSETQ. The CDR3 bases are TGCGCCAGCAGCTTGGAATGGCGGGGGGGCACAGATACGCAGTATTTT. This translates into CASSLEWRGGTDTQYF.

V and J are TRBV18 and TRBJ2-6; 10 bases map to TRBD1. CDR3 size: 19 residues. Germline loops: CDR1 KGHSH, CDR2 LQKENI. Trimming cost V 6 bases and J 4 bases; bases outside gene matches: 15. Here the CDR3 reads CASSPGQGSHPGGANVLTF. For the CDR3, the DNA is TGTGCCAGCTCGCCGGGACAGGGGTCCCACCCTGGAGGGGCCAACGTCCTGACTTTC.